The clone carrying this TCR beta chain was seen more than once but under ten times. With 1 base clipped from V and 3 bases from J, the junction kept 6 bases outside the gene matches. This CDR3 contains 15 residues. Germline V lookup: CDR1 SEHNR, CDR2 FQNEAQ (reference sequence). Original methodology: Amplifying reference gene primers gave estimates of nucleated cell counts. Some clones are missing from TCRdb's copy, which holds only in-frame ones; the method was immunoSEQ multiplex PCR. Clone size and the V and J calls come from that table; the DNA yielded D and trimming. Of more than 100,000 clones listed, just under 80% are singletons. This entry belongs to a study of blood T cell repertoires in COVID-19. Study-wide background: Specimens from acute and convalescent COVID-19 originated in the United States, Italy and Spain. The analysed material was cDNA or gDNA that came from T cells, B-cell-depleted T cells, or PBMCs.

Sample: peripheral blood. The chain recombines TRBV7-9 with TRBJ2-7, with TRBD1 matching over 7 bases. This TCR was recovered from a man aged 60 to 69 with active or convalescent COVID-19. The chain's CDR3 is CASSLGGTEGYEQYF. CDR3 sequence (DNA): TGTGCCAGCAGCTTAGGTGGGACAGAGGGCTACGAGCAGTACTTC.